This paragraph reports one TCR beta chain. This entry belongs to a study of blood T cell repertoires in COVID-19. The wider study: The origin of the acute and convalescent COVID-19 samples was the United States, Italy and Spain. Sources were T cells, B-cell-depleted T cells, or PBMCs; the material itself was cDNA or gDNA.

Per the original methods: The assay estimated nucleated cells by amplifying reference gene primers. The table came from immunoSEQ multiplex PCR; TCRdb's copy has only in-frame clones and leaves some out. The V and J calls and the clone size are those of that table, but D and trimming were determined from the DNA. Of approximately 300,000 clones in the sample, around 89% were seen once. CDR1 LGHDT and CDR2 YNNKEL come from the germline V gene (reference sequence). The V and J ends lost 5 bases and 1 base respectively, with 11 bases between them. The CDR3 has 14 residues. This chain links TRBV3-1 (or the pseudogene TRBV3-2) with TRBJ1-1; D uncertain. The sequenced sample was peripheral blood. This sequence originates from a woman aged 40 to 50 with acute or convalescent COVID-19. CDR3 region: CASSVEGGNTEAFF. CDR3 sequence (DNA): TGTGCCAGCAGCGTGGAGGGAGGGAACACTGAAGCTTTCTTT.